The following is a T cell receptor beta chain sequence with its context. The data derive from a study of blood T cell repertoires in COVID-19. The CDR3 sequence is 16 residues long. Germline V gives CDR1 LNHDA, CDR2 SQIVND (reference sequence). Sequencing was performed with immunoSEQ multiplex PCR; in TCRdb, only in-frame clones are kept and a portion is missing. The sample gives under 400,000 clones, about 88% of which show up once; 0.95% to 1.1% is in the top ten. The rearrangement joins TRBV19 to TRBJ2-7; 9 bases are shared with TRBD1. This TCR came from a woman younger than 45 who had been exposed to COVID-19. Sequences were obtained from PBMCs or T cells enriched from blood (not recorded which). CDR3 bases: TGTGCAAAAAGGTGGGACAGGGACCGCCCCAACTACGAGCAGTACTTC. It codes for CAKRWDRDRPNYEQYF. Based on the CDR3 plus reference TRBV19 and TRBJ2-7, the full variable domain is DGGITQSPKYLFRKEGQNVTLSCEQNLNHDAMYWYRQDPGQGLRLIYYSQIVNDFQKGDIAEGYSVSREKKESFPLTVTSAQKNPTAFYLCAKRWDRDRPNYEQYFGPGTRLTVT.